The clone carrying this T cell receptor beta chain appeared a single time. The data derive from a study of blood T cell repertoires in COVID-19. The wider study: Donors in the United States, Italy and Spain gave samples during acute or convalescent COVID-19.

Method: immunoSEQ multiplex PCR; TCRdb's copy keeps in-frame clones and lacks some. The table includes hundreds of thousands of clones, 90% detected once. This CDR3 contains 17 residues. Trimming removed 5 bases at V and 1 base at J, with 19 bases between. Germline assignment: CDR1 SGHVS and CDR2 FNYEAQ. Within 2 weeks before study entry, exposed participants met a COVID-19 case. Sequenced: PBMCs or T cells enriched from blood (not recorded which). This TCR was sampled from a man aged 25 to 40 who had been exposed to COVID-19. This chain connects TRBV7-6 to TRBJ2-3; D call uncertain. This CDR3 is CASSALPHGPRTDTQYF. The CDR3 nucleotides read TGTGCCAGCAGCGCTCTACCTCATGGTCCCCGCACAGATACGCAGTATTTT. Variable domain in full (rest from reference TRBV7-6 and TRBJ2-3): GAGVSQSPRYKVTKRGQDVALRCDPISGHVSLYWYRQALGQGPEFLTYFNYEAQQDKSGLPNDRFSAERPEGSISTLTIQRTEQRDSAMYRCASSALPHGPRTDTQYFGPGTRLTVL.